This entry lists 10 T cell receptor beta chains sequenced from one sample in a study of Ad26.COV2.S vaccination and SARS-CoV-2 variants (dated by TCRdb to the early 2020s). The treatment or condition label for this specimen denotes: around 19 received Ad26.COV2.S at low or high dose, single or two shots; roughly five received placebo; per-sample allocation not given. For vaccine and placebo recipients, repertoires were sequenced using samples collected on day 63 after the first injection. The library relied on the immunoSEQ multiplex PCR assay. The table comes from immuneACCESS by way of TCRdb, which keeps in-frame sequences with V and J called. Part of the clones is missing from these tables; in studies checked, under half for an unresolved V gene and the rest for unknown reasons. The sample contains about 500,000 clones, nearly 90% of them found a single time. The ten largest clones take up around 1.6% of the sample.

The specimen was peripheral blood, collected in a trial of Ad26.COV2.S vaccine versus placebo. The receptor set was obtained from a person aged 18-65 years who received the Ad26.COV2.S COVID-19 vaccine or a placebo.

This clone was detected only once. The chain links TRBV29-1 to TRBJ2-3; the D gene is possibly TRBD2 (6 bases). The germline V gene encodes CDR1 SQVTM and CDR2 ANQGSEA. This CDR3 contains 15 residues. V shed 3 bases and J shed 6 bases, with 19 bases lying between them. CDR3 residues: CSVDSDRERVDTQYF. The CDR3 DNA reads as TGCAGCGTTGACTCGGACCGGGAGCGGGTGGATACGCAGTATTTT.

The V and J genes are TRBV6-5 and TRBJ1-2, with a tentative D call TRBD1 (6 bases). Trimming removed 6 bases from V and 7 bases from J, with 15 bases in between. CDR1 is MNHEY and CDR2 is SVGAGI in the germline V gene. This CDR3 comprises 13 residues. The CDR3 is CASRVGGQGGYTF. The CDR3 region has the DNA TGTGCCAGCAGAGTAGGGGGGCAGGGTGGCTACACCTTC.

This clone was counted only a few times. The CDR3 bases are TGTGCCAGCAGTTTTTTAACAGGGGACTATGGCTACACCTTC. As protein: CASSFLTGDYGYTF. The J gene is TRBJ1-2, the V gene TRBV28; 7 positions agree with TRBD1. Germline V gene sequence: CDR1 MDHEN, CDR2 SYDVKM. V gave up 3 bases and J gave up 3 bases; unmatched junction bases: 4. The CDR3 length is 14 residues.

V gene TRBV9 combines with J gene TRBJ2-5; D remains ambiguous. Germline V CDR1 and CDR2: SGDLS, YYNGEE. The CDR3 contains 13 residues. The V and J ends lost 4 bases and 1 base respectively, with 8 bases between them. This CDR3 is CASSFDGQETQYF. In nucleotides, the CDR3 is TGTGCCAGCAGCTTTGACGGCCAAGAGACCCAGTACTTC.

This chain connects TRBV5-1 to TRBJ2-5; 8 bases fit TRBD2. The CDR3 has 15 amino acids. In germline, CDR1 is SGHRS, CDR2 YFSETQ. Trimming removed 6 bases from V and 7 bases from J; junction bases left unmatched: 14. Here the CDR3 DNA reads TGCGCCAGCAACGAAGGGGGACTAGGGTCGGGGACCCAGTACTTC. Protein: CASNEGGLGSGTQYF.

CDR3 sequence (DNA): TGCAGTGACGGGGGGCACGAGCAGTACTTC. It codes for CSDGGHEQYF. This chain uses TRBV20-1 with TRBJ2-7; tentatively, D is TRBD2 (7 bases). The ends were cut back, 7 bases at V and 5 bases at J, with 9 bases in the middle. CDR3 length equals 10 residues. CDR1 is DFQATT and CDR2 is SNEGSKA in the germline V gene (reference sequence).

The chain couples TRBV18 to TRBJ2-5, with D maybe TRBD1 (5 bases). Germline V gene data show CDR1 as KGHSH and CDR2 as LQKENI. This CDR3 spans 15 amino acids. Trimming removed 3 bases from V and 2 bases from J, with 13 bases in between. The CDR3 reads CASSPNPRVQETQYF. CDR3 nucleotide sequence: TGTGCCAGCTCACCTAATCCCAGGGTTCAAGAGACCCAGTACTTC.

This chain joins TRBV9 and TRBJ1-2, with D maybe TRBD1 (6 bases). Trimming removed 1 base at V and 2 bases at J, with 12 bases between. The CDR3 loop spans 15 amino acids. The germline gives CDR1 SGDLS, CDR2 YYNGEE. CDR3 DNA: TGTGCCAGCAGCGTAAAAGATCAGGGGAACTATGGCTACACCTTC. Its translation is CASSVKDQGNYGYTF.

The rearrangement joins TRBV7-3 to TRBJ1-6; D perhaps matches TRBD1 (5 bases). Trimming took off 5 bases at V and 7 bases at J, with 12 bases between the two ends. This CDR3 has 14 residues. Looked up from germline, CDR1 is SGHTA and CDR2 is FQGTGA. CDR3 protein: CASSAQGVNSPLHF. DNA for the CDR3: TGTGCCAGCAGCGCCCAGGGCGTGAATTCACCCCTCCACTTT.

The rearrangement links TRBV5-4 to TRBJ2-2; the match to TRBD2 covers 7 bases. The J segment lost 1 base and the V segment lost 0 bases, leaving 3 bases of the junction unmatched. The CDR3 runs 16 residues. Per germline, CDR1 SGHNT and CDR2 YYREEE (reference sequence). DNA for the CDR3: TGTGCCAGCAGCTTGGGTCTAGCGGTGAACACCGGGGAGCTGTTTTTT. It encodes CASSLGLAVNTGELFF.